The 28 T cell receptor beta chains below come from one sample, sequenced in a study of cytomegalovirus exposure and HLA in healthy donors. The PCR used 60 Vbeta and 13 Jbeta primers. Sequencing used immunoSEQ multiplex PCR; TCRdb keeps in-frame clones, though not all of them. The table lists 200,000 to 250,000 clones, about 77% of them singletons. Sequenced input: PBMCs. The source of these receptors is a young woman in good health and CMV-seronegative.

The rearrangement joins TRBV15 to TRBJ2-2; no clear D gene. The CDR3 totals 13 residues. Germline V lookup: CDR1 LNHNV, CDR2 YYDKDF (reference sequence). The V end lost 0 bases, the J end lost 6 bases, and 5 bases lay between the germline ends. This CDR3 is CATSREVAGELFF. The CDR3 region has the DNA TGTGCCACCAGCAGAGAGGTAGCCGGGGAGCTGTTTTTT.

The V call is TRBV5-6, the J call TRBJ1-5; 9 nucleotides match TRBD1. With V trimmed by 0 bases and J by 2 bases, 6 bases remained unmatched. The CDR3 consists of 17 residues. Germline V gene data show CDR1 as SGHDT and CDR2 as YYEEEE. Here the CDR3 DNA reads TGTGCCAGCAGCTTGGGTTTGAGGACAGGGGGCAATCAGCCCCAGCATTTT. This translates into CASSLGLRTGGNQPQHF.

This chain connects TRBV2 to TRBJ1-1; D call uncertain. Trimming took off 5 bases at V and 0 bases at J, with 7 bases between the two ends. Germline CDR1 is SNHLY and CDR2 is FYNNEI. The CDR3 has 13 residues. The CDR3 DNA follows: TGTGCCAGCAGTATCGGGTTGAACACTGAAGCTTTCTTT. It specifies CASSIGLNTEAFF.

This clone was seen a few times. V gene TRBV2 combines with J gene TRBJ1-1; 9 positions match TRBD1. Trimming took 9 bases from V and 5 from J; bases not matched to a gene: 7. The CDR3 extends over 13 amino acids. CDR1 is SNHLY, CDR2 FYNNEI, per germline. The CDR3 DNA follows: TGTGCCAGTGAGACAGGGGGAAATACTGAAGCTTTCTTT. It yields the protein CASETGGNTEAFF.

The chain uses TRBV19 and TRBJ2-5, with D possibly TRBD1 on 6 matching bases. Trimming stripped 7 bases from V and 1 base from J, with 16 bases between. This CDR3 has 15 amino acids. Germline V gene lookup returns CDR1 LNHDA and CDR2 SQIVND (reference sequence). The CDR3 DNA is TGTGCCAGTAATACAGGGTCGGTAAGCCAAGAGACCCAGTACTTC. Translated: CASNTGSVSQETQYF.

The J gene is TRBJ2-5, the V gene TRBV18; weak D call: TRBD1 (6 bases). CDR3 length: 12 amino acids. V was cut by 8 bases and J by 5 bases, with 12 bases left in between. The germline gives CDR1 KGHSH, CDR2 LQKENI. The CDR3 protein is CASGGFAETQYF. CDR3 DNA: TGTGCCAGCGGGGGCTTCGCGGAGACCCAGTACTTC.

The chain links TRBV19 to TRBJ2-1; TRBD1 matches at 10 bases. V lost 5 bases and J lost 7; bases outside the gene matches: 11. The CDR3 is 16 residues long. CDR1 and CDR2 from the germline V gene are LNHDA and SQIVND (reference sequence). The CDR3, as DNA: TGTGCCAGTAGTCTCCCCGGGACAGGGGTATCGAATGAGCAGTTCTTC. The encoded protein is CASSLPGTGVSNEQFF.

This chain links TRBV5-1 with TRBJ2-5; tentative D call: TRBD2 (5 bases). The CDR3 totals 15 residues. CDR1 is SGHRS and CDR2 is YFSETQ in the germline V gene. V shed 0 bases and J shed 5 bases, with 14 bases lying between them. The CDR3 DNA sequence: TGCGCCAGCAGCTTGGAGCGGAGAAGGGCGGAGACCCAGTACTTC. Translation gives CASSLERRRAETQYF.

The chain combines TRBV18 with TRBJ1-2; 7 bases align to TRBD1. The CDR3 runs 16 residues. Germline V gene lookup returns CDR1 KGHSH and CDR2 LQKENI. With V trimmed by 7 bases and J by 5 bases, 16 bases remained unmatched. The CDR3 protein is CASFGATGRFLYGYTF. DNA for the CDR3: TGTGCCAGCTTTGGAGCGACAGGGCGGTTTCTTTATGGCTACACCTTC.

The chain employs TRBV2 and TRBJ2-1, with 9 bases aligning to TRBD1. V was clipped by 6 bases and J by 6 bases; unmatched bases: 21. Germline V gives CDR1 SNHLY, CDR2 FYNNEI. This CDR3 region has 19 residues. Here the CDR3 reads CASSATGGKIERQGNEQFF. The DNA for the CDR3 is TGTGCCAGCAGCGCCACAGGGGGCAAGATCGAGCGTCAAGGCAATGAGCAGTTCTTC.

The chain is built from TRBV7-2 and TRBJ1-2; tentatively, D is TRBD1 (6 bases). CDR1 is SGHTA, CDR2 FQGNSA, per germline. This CDR3 comprises 14 residues. The V and J ends lost 7 bases and 2 bases respectively, with 14 bases between them. The CDR3, as DNA: TGTGCCAGCACCAACAGGGTGCCCAACTATGGCTACACCTTC. This gives the protein CASTNRVPNYGYTF.

J is TRBJ1-2 and V is TRBV6-1, with D possibly matching TRBD1 (6 bases). The CDR3 totals 19 residues. The germline V gene encodes CDR1 MNHNS and CDR2 SASEGT. V was shortened by 4 bases and J by 4 bases, with 28 bases between the two germline ends. DNA of the CDR3: TGTGCCAGCAGTGCCTCTCTCAGGGGCGGTGAACCTTTCTCCTATGGCTACACCTTC. It codes for CASSASLRGGEPFSYGYTF.

This chain uses TRBV11-2 with TRBJ1-1; no reliable D call. Germline CDR1 SGHAT, CDR2 FQNNGV. Trimming removed 5 bases from V and 2 bases from J, with 12 bases in between. The CDR3 runs to 14 residues. The CDR3 region is CASSTSYPNTEAFF. The DNA of the CDR3 is TGTGCCAGCAGCACCAGTTACCCCAACACTGAAGCTTTCTTT.

The rearrangement links TRBV11-3 to TRBJ2-5; 7 bases agree with TRBD1. Germline-derived CDR1 and CDR2 are SGHNT and YENEEA. The CDR3 has 15 amino acids. V dropped 5 bases and J dropped 3; count of bases not matched to a gene: 9. The CDR3 region is CASSTEQGNEETQYF. CDR3 sequence (DNA): TGTGCCAGCAGCACGGAACAGGGGAACGAAGAGACCCAGTACTTC.

The chain has TRBV19 and TRBJ1-3; D is uncertain. This CDR3 comprises 14 residues. V was trimmed by 6 bases and J by 0 bases, leaving 9 bases between them. Germline CDR1 and CDR2: LNHDA and SQIVND (reference sequence). CDR3 in amino acids: CASSTDNSGNTIYF. Written as DNA, the CDR3 is TGTGCCAGTAGCACAGACAACTCTGGAAACACCATATATTTT.

V is TRBV14 and J is TRBJ1-4; TRBD1 aligns across 7 bases. The CDR3 length is 16 residues. V lost 2 bases to trimming and J lost 0 bases; unmatched junction nucleotides: 3. Germline V gene data show CDR1 as SGHDN and CDR2 as FVKESK. The CDR3, as DNA: TGTGCCAGCAGCCAAAAAGGGGGCCCAACTAATGAAAAACTGTTTTTT. This codes for CASSQKGGPTNEKLFF.

The chain is built from TRBV7-6 and TRBJ2-7; 9 bases map to TRBD1. The germline gives CDR1 SGHVS, CDR2 FNYEAQ. CDR3 length: 16 residues. V gave up 7 bases and J gave up 3 bases; unmatched junction bases: 13. CDR3 residues: CASKAETGTGNYEQYF. The CDR3 DNA follows: TGTGCCAGCAAAGCAGAAACCGGGACAGGGAACTACGAGCAGTACTTC.

The chain links TRBV30 to TRBJ1-2; 7 bases are a match to TRBD1. CDR1 GTSNPN and CDR2 SVGIG come from the germline V gene (reference sequence). The CDR3 contains 14 residues. Germline trimming cut 2 bases from V and 7 bases from J; bases unmatched to any gene: 10. The CDR3, as DNA: TGTGCCTGGAGTTTTGGAGGGGGCGGACGTGGCTACACCTTC. Amino acids: CAWSFGGGGRGYTF.

This chain links TRBV6-1 with TRBJ1-2; 9 bases match TRBD1. Germline V CDR1 and CDR2: MNHNS, SASEGT. The CDR3 runs 14 residues. With 6 bases clipped from V and 7 bases from J, the junction kept 9 bases outside the gene matches. The CDR3 region is CASSWDRVSGGYTF. DNA for the CDR3: TGTGCCAGCAGCTGGGACAGGGTAAGCGGTGGCTACACCTTC.

This clone was seen only a few times. CDR3 in DNA: TGTGCCAGCAGTAAAGGTCCGGAGACCTACGAGCAGTACTTC. The encoded protein is CASSKGPETYEQYF. The chain links TRBV7-6 to TRBJ2-7; D gene uncertain. CDR1 and CDR2 (germline): SGHVS, FNYEAQ. V gave up 6 bases and J gave up 2 bases, with 14 bases separating them. The CDR3 covers 14 residues.

CDR3 protein: CASSGQGLNTGELFF. CDR3 nucleotide sequence: TGTGCCAGCAGTGGACAGGGGTTGAACACCGGGGAGCTGTTTTTT. This chain connects TRBV2 to TRBJ2-2; 8 positions agree with TRBD1. The CDR3 sequence is 15 residues long. The V gene end was trimmed by 4 bases and the J gene end by 1 base; junction bases not matched to a gene: 2. Germline lookup yields CDR1 SNHLY and CDR2 FYNNEI.

The genes are TRBV30 and TRBJ2-5; D is uncertain. Trimming stripped 2 bases from V and 5 bases from J, with 6 bases between. The CDR3 runs 11 residues. Germline values: CDR1 GTSNPN, CDR2 SVGIG (reference sequence). This CDR3 reads CAWSHGETQYF. CDR3 nucleotide sequence: TGTGCCTGGAGTCACGGGGAGACCCAGTACTTC.

The CDR3 bases are TGTGCCAGCAGTGAAAGCTGGGGGACTAGCGGGCCAAAACAAGAGACCCAGTACTTC. Translating gives CASSESWGTSGPKQETQYF. The chain uses TRBV2 and TRBJ2-5; 12 positions agree with TRBD2. CDR1 SNHLY and CDR2 FYNNEI come from the germline V gene. The CDR3 spans 19 residues. The V segment lost 2 bases and the J segment 2 bases; nucleotides outside the gene matches: 12.

The chain combines TRBV30 with TRBJ2-7, with TRBD1 identical over 11 bases. In germline, CDR1 is GTSNPN, CDR2 SVGIG (reference sequence). The CDR3 covers 14 residues. The V segment lost 2 bases and the J segment 6 bases; nucleotides outside the gene matches: 6. The CDR3 is CAWSTGQGAPEQYF. DNA for the CDR3: TGTGCCTGGAGTACTGGACAGGGGGCACCCGAGCAGTACTTC.

This clone has more than one count but fewer than ten. The gene calls are TRBV19 and TRBJ2-2, with 13 bases identical to TRBD2. The V and J ends lost 6 bases and 5 bases, in that order; junction bases with no gene match: 6. Per the germline V gene, CDR1 is LNHDA and CDR2 is SQIVND (reference sequence). This CDR3 is 16 amino acids long. CDR3 sequence (DNA): TGTGCCAGTAGAAGCGGACTAGCGGGAGATACCGGGGAGCTGTTTTTT. Translating gives CASRSGLAGDTGELFF.

CDR3 coding DNA: TGCGCCAGCAGCAGGGGACAGGGGTCCACTGAAGCTTTCTTT. Translation gives CASSRGQGSTEAFF. This chain uses TRBV5-1 with TRBJ1-1; 10 bases map to TRBD1. The germline CDR1 and CDR2 sequences are SGHRS and YFSETQ. The CDR3 totals 14 residues. Trimming cost V 4 bases and J 4 bases; bases outside gene matches: 4.

The rearrangement joins TRBV5-1 to TRBJ2-7; TRBD1 is a possible D gene (6 bases). This CDR3 spans 13 amino acids. Trimming took 1 base from V and 3 from J, leaving 8 bases between them. Germline assignment: CDR1 SGHRS and CDR2 YFSETQ. The CDR3 nucleotides read TGCGCCAGCAGCTTGTCACAGGGCTACGAGCAGTACTTC. Protein: CASSLSQGYEQYF.

The chain couples TRBV6-5 to TRBJ2-1; no clear D gene. Deletions cut 6 bases from V and 5 bases from J, with 5 bases between. CDR3 length: 11 amino acids. In germline, CDR1 is MNHEY, CDR2 SVGAGI. This CDR3 is CASRQNNEQFF. CDR3 bases: TGTGCCAGCAGACAAAACAATGAGCAGTTCTTC.